This TCR beta chain was obtained from a study of T cell repertoires in cytomegalovirus infection. The CDR3 length is 14 residues. Trimming stripped 2 bases from V and 3 bases from J, with 10 bases between. From germline, CDR1 is MGHRA and CDR2 YSYEKL. TCRdb ran MiXCR on the reads and lists one entry per CDR3 protein. The data hold about 500,000 distinct CDR3 sequences, with 30% to 40% observed a single time. The sample holds a few counts of this clonotype. The antigen is unknown. The material sequenced was cultured PBMCs, taken from culture after CMV antigen stimulation. The origin of this receptor is a human donor in good health (CMV status not recorded). Some clones in this sample may be carry-over from other donors' samples. The V and J genes are TRBV4-1 and TRBJ1-1, with D perhaps matching TRBD1 (5 bases). The CDR3 nucleotides read TGCGCCAGCAGCCAACACCAGGGATACACTGAAGCTTTCTTT. As protein: CASSQHQGYTEAFF.